Below, 4 T cell receptor beta chains from the same sample are listed, as sequenced in a study of shared clonotypes between healthy human individuals. Profiling relied on immunoSEQ multiplex PCR, and the TCRdb table lists in-frame clones only, not all of them. The profile shows more than 400,000 clones, over 70% of them singletons. Sequences were obtained from PBMCs. The receptors shown here come from a middle-aged woman in good health. Some clones in this sample may be carry-over from other donors' samples.

Remarks on this clone: A read error likely explains this, since a far larger clone differs by one base. The final CDR3 position lacks the conserved phenylalanine or tryptophan, pointing to a likely read error. This chain uses TRBV10-3 with TRBJ1-2; D unclear. Trimming left V 0 bases short and J 4 bases short, with 12 bases between. CDR1 ENHRY and CDR2 SYGVKD come from the germline V gene. The CDR3 totals 15 residues. CDR3 nucleotide sequence: TGTGCCATCAGTGAGTCTTTTAGGACGGTCTATGGCTACACCCTC. Translation: CAISESFRTVYGYTL.

This clone was observed a handful of times. J is TRBJ1-2 and V is TRBV6-1; D may be TRBD1 (5 bases). The V gene's germline CDR1 is MNHNS and CDR2 SASEGT. V dropped 0 bases and J dropped 4 bases, with 9 bases sitting between them. This CDR3 comprises 14 residues. The CDR3 bases are TGTGCCAGCAGTGAAGCTGACAGATTCTATGGCTACACCTTC. Residues: CASSEADRFYGYTF.

Notes on this clone: This probably arose from a read error, given a far larger clone one base away. Since the CDR3 does not end with the conserved phenylalanine or tryptophan, this likely comes from a read error. V gene TRBV6-4 combines with J gene TRBJ2-2; no reliable D call. The germline gives CDR1 MRHNA, CDR2 SNTAGT. This CDR3 contains 13 residues. V shed 4 bases and J shed 3 bases, with 6 bases lying between them. CDR3 sequence (DNA): TGTGCCAGCAGTGCGGACGACACCGGGGAGCTGTTTTCT. Amino acids: CASSADDTGELFS.

Remarks on this clone: Only one base separates this from a far larger clonotype, so it likely reflects a read error. Because the CDR3's place on the DNA is in doubt, the DNA is left out and the CDR3 is given as listed by TCRdb. Distinct nucleotide sequences in the sample also encode this CDR3. This chain connects TRBV4-3 to TRBJ2-7; TRBD2 is the table's D call and was not checked against the DNA. Termini included, the CDR3 measures 16 amino acids. Germline values: CDR1 LGHNA, CDR2 YSLEER. CDR3 region: CASSQGVGSGSYEQYF.